The rows below give T cell receptor beta chains drawn from one sample of a study of Tregs in tolerant kidney transplant recipients. Some clones are missing from TCRdb's copy, which holds only in-frame ones; the method was immunoSEQ multiplex PCR. This repertoire shows approximately 43,000 clones, about 90% found once; its top ten account for 0.7%. The source material was Tregs from blood. These receptors came from a human donor in good health. Each CDR3 is given with its conserved first and last residue.

TRBJ2-2	TRBV5-5	CASRFREFTGELFF
TRBJ1-1	TRBV4-1	CASSRGQSTEAFF
TRBJ2-7	TRBV18	CASSARAGGYEQYF
TRBJ2-7	TRBV15	CATSSRTSGYEQYF
TRBJ1-5	TRBV6-1	CASSEWRGNQPQHF
TRBJ2-1	TRBV7-2	CASSPLAGKYNEQFF
TRBJ2-7	TRBV19	CASSGPSRYEQYF
TRBJ2-3	TRBV18	CASSPAGTASTDTQYF
TRBJ1-4	TRBV7-2	CASSLAGPQASFGGKLFF
TRBJ2-5	TRBV18	CASSSGTGQQETQYF
.	TRBV5-5	CASSLGLAEAYEQYF
TRBJ2-7	TRBV5-1	CASSLLPGAYEQYF
TRBJ1-1	TRBV14	CASSQDRPGARDTEAFF
TRBJ1-1	TRBV5-5	CASSRQGNTEAFF
TRBJ2-5	TRBV10-3	CAIRTSGEEDVRETQYF
TRBJ2-1	TRBV5-4	CASSLGGIFFYNEQFF
TRBJ2-3	TRBV4-1	CASSQDSGQGWDTQYF
TRBJ2-4	TRBV6-5	CASSSRLAGNIQYF
TRBJ2-1	TRBV5-1	CASRLDTPYNEQFF
TRBJ2-7	TRBV29-1	CSVVAGPPYEQYF
TRBJ2-7	TRBV28	CASSISGRAYEQYF
TRBJ2-3	TRBV5-1	CASSLARLAGGRTDTQYF
TRBJ2-5	TRBV5-1	CASSLPLETQYF